One and the same sample provided the 19 T cell receptor beta chains below, sequenced in a study of tumor-infiltrating lymphocytes in primary liver carcinoma. Priming with a constant-region primer yielded TCR beta cDNA from 500 ng total RNA. Slightly modified ARM-PCR, run as three nested multiplex PCR rounds, produced the TCR beta libraries. Two initial PCR rounds of about 11 cycles each paired TRBV1-TRBV30 forward primers with a C-beta reverse primer. TCRdb processed the multiplex PCR reads anew with MiXCR; each CDR3 protein has one entry. The data hold fewer than 250,000 distinct CDR3 sequences, with around 81% observed a single time. Scientists recovered RNA and DNA together from about 21-30 mg of unsorted bulk tissue. What was sequenced was tumor tissue from primary liver carcinoma. The receptor source for this set is a man in his forties or fifties with primary liver carcinoma and hepatitis B virus infection.

V is TRBV29-1 and J is TRBJ2-7; D ambiguous. The germline V gene has CDR1 SQVTM and CDR2 ANQGSEA. The CDR3 has 13 amino acids. V was trimmed by 6 bases and J by 6 bases, leaving 18 bases between them. This chain's CDR3 is CSVRVPANTEQYF. The CDR3, as DNA: TGCAGCGTACGTGTGCCAGCTAATACCGAGCAGTACTTC.

The J gene is TRBJ1-3, the V gene TRBV29-1; D uncertain. The CDR3 spans 12 residues. Germline CDR1 and CDR2: SQVTM and ANQGSEA. The CDR3 DNA reads TGCAGAGTTAAGGGAGCTGGAAACACCATATATTTT. It codes for CRVKGAGNTIYF. The variable domain in full, completed from reference TRBV29-1 and TRBJ1-3, reads SAVISQKPSRDICQRGTSLTIQCQVDSQVTMMFWYRQQPGQSLTLIATANQGSEATYESGFVIDKFPISRPNLTFSTLTVSNMSPEDSSIYLCRVKGAGNTIYFGEGSWLTVV.

The rearrangement links TRBV4-2 to TRBJ2-1; D might be TRBD1 or TRBD2, each matching 5 bases. V shed 2 bases and J shed 6 bases, with 17 bases lying between them. The CDR3 consists of 16 residues. Germline CDR1 and CDR2: LGHNA and YNFKEQ. Written as DNA, the CDR3 is TGTGCCAGCAGCCAACACCTTGGGACGGGTAGCAATGAGCAGTTCTTC. Translated: CASSQHLGTGSNEQFF.

Notes on this clonotype: Because it lacks the conserved phenylalanine or tryptophan at the end, this CDR3 is likely a read error. The V and J genes are TRBV11-2 and TRBJ2-1; D unresolved. CDR1 and CDR2 (germline): SGHAT, FQNNGV. CDR3 length: 12 amino acids. The CDR3: CASSYNYNQQFL. The CDR3 DNA follows: TGTGCTAGCAGCTATAACTACAATCAGCAGTTCTTA.

A single count supports this clonotype. A read error is likely, as this CDR3 ends without the conserved phenylalanine or tryptophan. The V and J genes are TRBV29-1 and TRBJ2-6, with a tentative D call TRBD1 (5 bases). CDR3 length: 15 residues. Germline V CDR1 and CDR2: SQVTM, ANQGSEA. The CDR3: CSVELADSGANVLTI. The CDR3 coding sequence is TGCAGCGTTGAATTGGCAGACTCTGGGGCCAATGTCCTGACTATC.

In the case of this clonotype: Because the CDR3 is missing its conserved closing phenylalanine or tryptophan, this is likely a read error. V and J are TRBV4-2 and TRBJ1-6; unclear D gene. This CDR3 region has 16 residues. Germline assignment: CDR1 LGHNA and CDR2 YNFKEQ. V was shortened by 0 bases and J by 9 bases, with 15 bases between the two germline ends. In DNA, the CDR3 is TGTGCCAGCAGCCAAGAGGGGTCAGGAGGAGGTTCACCCCTCCACATT. Its translation: CASSQEGSGGGSPLHI.

This clonotype appeared a single time. A read error may account for a junction end that differs from germline. The J gene is TRBJ2-7, the V gene TRBV29-1; D not resolved. There are 15 residues in the CDR3. Germline V CDR1 and CDR2: SQVTM, ANQGSEA. In DNA, the CDR3 is TGCAGCGTACGCCTTTCCAAGGTCAAGTCCTACAAGCAGTATTTC. This gives the protein CSVRLSKVKSYKQYF.

Points on this clonotype: Sequence at one end of the junction differs from germline and may be a read error. The rearrangement joins TRBV6-2 or TRBV6-3 to TRBJ2-1; no firm D call. This CDR3 is 17 amino acids long. From germline, CDR1 is MNHEY and CDR2 SVGEGT. The CDR3 loop is CASSTGRLISSYKEQFF. The CDR3 DNA follows: TGTGCCAGCAGTACGGGCCGTCTGATAAGCTCCTACAAAGAGCAGTTCTTC.

As to this clonotype: A read error is possible here, since a much larger clone lies one base away. The chain carries TRBV5-1 and TRBJ2-2; a possible D gene is TRBD1 (6 bases). Germline V gene sequence: CDR1 SGHRS, CDR2 YFSETQ. The CDR3 has 15 amino acids. CDR3 in amino acids: CAGSFSPGDTGELFF. The CDR3 bases are TGCGCCGGCAGCTTCTCTCCAGGGGACACCGGGGAGCTGTTTTTT.

The genes are TRBV7-2 and TRBJ2-7; no clear D. V gave up 1 base and J gave up 6 bases, with 13 bases separating them. Germline loops: CDR1 SGHTA, CDR2 FQGNSA. This CDR3 spans 14 amino acids. The CDR3 nucleotides are TGTGCCAGCAGCTTAGACGGCGCATCCCCCGAGCAGTACTTC. Encoded protein: CASSLDGASPEQYF.

Regarding this clonotype: The junction and the germline gene differ at one end; a read error may be behind it. The CDR3 nucleotides read TGTGCCAGAAGCTATATTAGTACAGATACGCAGTATTTT. Translated: CARSYISTDTQYF. The V call is TRBV11-1, the J call TRBJ2-3, with no clear D. This CDR3 is 13 amino acids long. Per the germline V gene, CDR1 is SGHAT and CDR2 is FQDESV (reference sequence).

This clonotype came up once. V is TRBV6-5 and J is TRBJ1-5; D perhaps matches TRBD1 (5 bases). Germline loops: CDR1 MNHEY, CDR2 SVGAGI. The CDR3 is made up of 13 amino acids. V shed 8 bases and J shed 16 bases, with 24 bases lying between them. Here the CDR3 reads CASGDGSNQPYHF. For the CDR3, the DNA is TGTGCCAGCGGGGACGGTAGCAATCAGCCCTACCATTTT.

In its sample, this clonotype was seen a few times. This may come from a read error, since a much larger clone is one base off. The gene calls are TRBV12-3 or TRBV12-4 and TRBJ1-1; no reliable D call. CDR3 length: 13 amino acids. The DNA of the CDR3 is TGTACCAGCAGTTTTGGCATGAACACTGAAGCTTTCTTT. It codes for CTSSFGMNTEAFF.

This clonotype was seen only once. The junction does not match germline at one end; this may be a read error. The rearrangement uses TRBV10-3 and TRBJ2-5; the match to TRBD2 covers 10 bases. There are 16 residues in the CDR3. CDR1 is ENHRY, CDR2 SYGVKD, per germline. The CDR3 nucleotides read TGTGCCATCAGCGAGTCGGGACTAGCGCGAGAGAAGACCCAGTACTTC. Its protein is CAISESGLAREKTQYF.

Concerning this clonotype: The junction shows a germline mismatch at one end, possibly a read error. The chain links TRBV6-6 to TRBJ2-2, with 9 positions matching TRBD2. Germline lookup yields CDR1 MNHNY and CDR2 SVGAGI (reference sequence). This CDR3 contains 15 residues. The CDR3 bases are TGTTCCAGCAGCCCTGGCGGGAGGGTCGCCGGTGAGCTGTTTTTT. Translation gives CSSSPGGRVAGELFF.

The rearrangement uses TRBV29-1 and TRBJ1-5; D is unresolved. Germline V gene lookup returns CDR1 SQVTM and CDR2 ANQGSEA. The CDR3 has 13 amino acids. CDR3 protein: CTVVSSVNQPQHF. CDR3 nucleotide sequence: TGCACCGTGGTGAGTAGTGTTAATCAGCCCCAGCATTTT.

Concerning this clonotype: The conserved final phenylalanine or tryptophan is absent from the CDR3, which likely points to a read error. Because the CDR3's place on the DNA is in doubt, the DNA is left out and the CDR3 is given as listed by TCRdb. The chain is built from TRBV5-5 and TRBJ2-2; the table names TRBD2, a call not compared with the DNA. The length of the CDR3 is 15 amino acids, counting both ends. Germline V CDR1 and CDR2: SGHKS, YYEKEE (reference sequence). This chain's CDR3 is CASSGTSVYTGEPFL.

CDR3 sequence (DNA): TGTGCCAGCAGATGGGACAGGGGGTTCCATGAGTACACCTTC. Translating it yields CASRWDRGFHEYTF. The chain uses TRBV7-9 and TRBJ1-2; the match to TRBD1 covers 11 bases. Germline loops: CDR1 SEHNR, CDR2 FQNEAQ (reference sequence). This CDR3 is built from 14 residues. V lost 6 bases, J lost 11 bases, and 11 bases stayed unmatched.

The J gene is TRBJ2-2, the V gene TRBV6-1, with D perhaps matching TRBD1 (6 bases). Trimming cost V 8 bases and J 15 bases, with 22 bases left between them. Germline CDR1 MNHNS, CDR2 SASEGT. The CDR3 sequence is 13 residues long. The CDR3 DNA is TGTGCCAGCGGTGTTCGGACAGCCGGGCAGTTGTTTTTT. It is translated as CASGVRTAGQLFF.